This entry lists 32 T cell receptor beta chains sequenced from one sample in a study of T cell changes during pregnancy in multiple sclerosis. Produced via immunoSEQ multiplex PCR; TCRdb's table is partial and in-frame only. The sample includes tens of thousands of clones, about 96% of them seen just once. This material consisted of CD8+ T cells from peripheral blood mononuclear cells, taken after pregnancy. The origin of the receptors is a female donor with multiple sclerosis, enrolled in a pregnancy study.

This sequence joins TRBV27 and TRBJ2-6, with TRBD1 matching 8 bases. The V and J ends lost 0 bases and 0 bases, in that order; junction bases with no gene match: 10. The CDR3 has 20 residues. Germline V gene sequence: CDR1 MNHEY, CDR2 SMNVEV (reference sequence). The CDR3 DNA follows: TGTGCCAGCAGTTTATCTAACCAGGGGGCGGGTGACTCTGGGGCCAACGTCCTGACTTTC. Translated, it gives CASSLSNQGAGDSGANVLTF.

V and J are TRBV28 and TRBJ2-7, with TRBD2 identical over 8 bases. Trimming took 6 bases from V and 5 from J; bases not matched to a gene: 6. The CDR3 is made up of 13 amino acids. Per germline, CDR1 MDHEN and CDR2 SYDVKM. CDR3 coding DNA: TGTGCCAGCAGGTGGCGGGAGGTGGACGAGCAGTACTTC. Its protein product is CASRWREVDEQYF.

The chain combines TRBV29-1 with TRBJ2-1; D possibly corresponds to TRBD2 (6 bases). The CDR3 totals 14 residues. The V gene's germline CDR1 is SQVTM and CDR2 ANQGSEA. Trimming left V 3 bases short and J 5 bases short, with 14 bases between. CDR3 sequence reads: CSVEWTNSHNEQFF. DNA of the CDR3: TGCAGCGTTGAGTGGACTAACTCTCACAATGAGCAGTTCTTC.

The J gene is TRBJ2-7, the V gene TRBV11-2, with D perhaps TRBD1 (5 bases). The CDR3 spans 14 residues. Germline CDR1 is SGHAT and CDR2 is FQNNGV. Trimming removed 1 base at V and 2 bases at J, with 9 bases between. The CDR3 reads CASSLGGPPYEQYF. In nucleotides, the CDR3 is TGTGCCAGCAGCTTAGGGGGCCCCCCCTACGAGCAGTACTTC.

The chain joins TRBV7-6 to TRBJ2-7; D unclear. The CDR3 spans 14 residues. The germline CDR1 and CDR2 sequences are SGHVS and FNYEAQ. Trimming left V 1 base short and J 2 bases short, with 9 bases between. CDR3 DNA sequence: TGTGCCAGCAGCTTAGGCGGCGTCCCCTACGAGCAGTACTTC. Translated, it gives CASSLGGVPYEQYF.

In its sample, this clone was seen once. The rearrangement joins TRBV10-3 to TRBJ2-7; 8 bases agree with TRBD2. CDR1 is ENHRY and CDR2 is SYGVKD in the germline V gene. CDR3 length: 15 amino acids. After removal of 0 bases from V and 2 bases from J, the junction contained 3 bases not matched to a gene. CDR3 loop: CAISESLAATYEQYF. The CDR3 coding sequence is TGTGCCATCAGTGAGTCACTAGCGGCCACCTACGAGCAGTACTTC.

V usage is TRBV15 and J usage is TRBJ2-7; 7 bases are shared with TRBD1. Germline V gene lookup returns CDR1 LNHNV and CDR2 YYDKDF (reference sequence). The CDR3 is 13 amino acids. The V segment lost 5 bases and the J segment 6 bases; nucleotides outside the gene matches: 7. CDR3 in amino acids: CATSQTGWAEQYF. In DNA form, the CDR3 reads TGTGCCACCAGCCAGACAGGGTGGGCCGAGCAGTACTTC.

The chain links TRBV7-9 to TRBJ1-2; no definite D call. Germline loops: CDR1 SEHNR, CDR2 FQNEAQ (reference sequence). This CDR3 is built from 13 residues. Trimming stripped 1 base from V and 2 bases from J, with 5 bases between. CDR3 DNA sequence: TGTGCCAGCAGCTTAGAACAGAACTATGGCTACACCTTC. Protein product: CASSLEQNYGYTF.

The V gene is TRBV5-1, the J gene TRBJ2-2; tentatively, D is TRBD2 (6 bases). This CDR3 has 16 amino acids. Deletions cut 4 bases from V and 1 base from J, with 14 bases between. Germline-derived CDR1 and CDR2 are SGHRS and YFSETQ. The CDR3 is CASSGGLLMNTGELFF. The CDR3 region has the DNA TGCGCCAGCAGCGGGGGACTCCTCATGAACACCGGGGAGCTGTTTTTT.

Note on this clone: Compared with germline, one end of the junction differs, possibly owing to a read error. The chain employs TRBV7-7 and TRBJ2-7; D is ambiguous. This CDR3 is built from 14 residues. Germline assignment: CDR1 SSHAT and CDR2 FNYEAQ (reference sequence). CDR3 loop: CASSPFLESREQYF. The DNA of the CDR3 is TGTGCTAGCAGCCCCTTTTTGGAGTCGAGGGAGCAGTACTTC.

The rearrangement joins TRBV6-4 to TRBJ2-1; 9 nucleotides match TRBD2. This CDR3 contains 15 residues. CDR1 MRHNA and CDR2 SNTAGT come from the germline V gene. The ends lost 0 bases at V and 4 bases at J; junction bases unmatched: 1. The CDR3 loop reads CASSDSSGSYNEQFF. The CDR3 nucleotides are TGTGCCAGCAGTGACTCTAGCGGGAGTTACAATGAGCAGTTCTTC.

This sequence joins TRBV10-3 and TRBJ2-7; 10 bases are shared with TRBD1. CDR3 length equals 17 residues. Per germline, CDR1 ENHRY and CDR2 SYGVKD. J lost 2 bases, V lost 2 bases, and 9 bases had no gene match. CDR3: CAISETRTGTGAYEQYF. The CDR3 DNA reads TGTGCCATCAGTGAGACAAGGACCGGGACAGGGGCCTACGAGCAGTACTTC.

The chain joins TRBV4-1 to TRBJ1-5; weak D call: TRBD1 (6 bases). Per germline, CDR1 MGHRA and CDR2 YSYEKL. The germline V and J ends were trimmed by 0 bases and 1 base, with 16 bases remaining between them. CDR3 size: 18 residues. The CDR3 DNA sequence: TGCGCCAGCAGCCAAGATCGAAGACAGGACACCAGCAATCAGCCCCAGCATTTT. Translating it yields CASSQDRRQDTSNQPQHF.

This chain joins TRBV7-2 and TRBJ2-7; TRBD2 matches at 11 bases. The CDR3 is made up of 14 amino acids. CDR1 is SGHTA and CDR2 is FQGNSA in the germline V gene. J lost 3 bases, V lost 4 bases, and 2 bases had no gene match. In DNA form, the CDR3 reads TGTGCCAGCAGCTATGGGACTAGCGGCTACGAGCAGTACTTC. As protein: CASSYGTSGYEQYF.

V usage is TRBV28 and J usage is TRBJ2-1; TRBD1 matches 9 bases. CDR1 is MDHEN and CDR2 is SYDVKM in the germline V gene. V shed 6 bases, J shed 7 bases, and the junction held 13 bases outside the gene matches. This CDR3 contains 16 residues. The DNA of the CDR3 is TGTGCCAGCAGCCCTACCCGTGGGACAGGGAGGAATGAGCAGTTCTTC. Its translation: CASSPTRGTGRNEQFF.

This clone is a singleton in its sample. The chain combines TRBV23-1 with TRBJ2-3; D unclear. TRBV23-1 is an ORF; its function is uncertain. V was cut by 0 bases and J by 4 bases, with 26 bases left in between. The CDR3 extends over 20 amino acids. The CDR3 sequence is CASSQSGHRFVPCTSDTQYF. CDR3 sequence (DNA): TGCGCCAGCAGTCAATCGGGCCACAGATTTGTCCCCTGTACGTCAGATACGCAGTATTTT.

This chain connects TRBV2 to TRBJ2-1; D not resolved. The CDR3 consists of 12 residues. Trimming took off 6 bases at V and 6 bases at J, with 9 bases between the two ends. Germline V gives CDR1 SNHLY, CDR2 FYNNEI. CDR3 loop: CASSHSGNEQFF. The CDR3 region has the DNA TGTGCCAGCAGCCATTCGGGCAATGAGCAGTTCTTC.

V gene TRBV5-5 combines with J gene TRBJ2-7; D is perhaps TRBD2 (5 bases). The CDR3 length is 13 residues. V was pared by 0 bases and J by 2 bases, with 6 bases between. Germline V gives CDR1 SGHKS, CDR2 YYEKEE (reference sequence). In DNA form, the CDR3 reads TGTGCCAGCAGCTTGGGAGGGACCTACGAGCAGTACTTC. It translates to CASSLGGTYEQYF.

The rearrangement joins TRBV5-4 to TRBJ1-1; D is unclear. Trimming cost V 0 bases and J 6 bases, with 18 bases left between them. The germline V gene has CDR1 SGHNT and CDR2 YYREEE (reference sequence). The CDR3 runs 16 residues. The CDR3 DNA is TGTGCCAGCAGCTTGGGGCGGGGAGCAAAAAACGCTGAAGCTTTCTTT. Translating it yields CASSLGRGAKNAEAFF.

The CDR3 spells CASSFGLLAGETQYF. The CDR3 bases are TGTGCCAGCAGCTTTGGCCTACTAGCGGGAGAGACCCAGTACTTC. This chain uses TRBV5-6 with TRBJ2-5; 9 bases align to TRBD2. Germline V gene sequence: CDR1 SGHDT, CDR2 YYEEEE. J gave up 4 bases and V 2 bases, and 6 bases lay outside the gene matches. CDR3 length equals 15 residues.

In its sample, this clone was seen once. The gene calls are TRBV6-5 and TRBJ1-1, with 10 nucleotides matching TRBD1. V gave up 7 bases and J gave up 5 bases; unmatched junction bases: 4. Germline CDR1 is MNHEY and CDR2 is SVGAGI. This CDR3 comprises 13 residues. The CDR3 loop reads CASTGQGWTEAFF. For the CDR3, the DNA is TGTGCCAGCACGGGACAGGGGTGGACTGAAGCTTTCTTT.

The V gene is TRBV28, the J gene TRBJ2-5; D remains ambiguous. In germline, CDR1 is MDHEN, CDR2 SYDVKM. The CDR3 spans 15 residues. V lost 6 bases, J lost 5 bases, and 19 bases lay in between. The chain's CDR3 is CASSLGEALRETQYF. In DNA form, the CDR3 reads TGTGCCAGCAGCCTTGGTGAGGCCCTCCGTGAGACCCAGTACTTC.

The V gene is TRBV6-6, the J gene TRBJ1-1; D remains ambiguous. V lost 2 bases and J 11 bases, leaving 12 bases between the germline ends. The CDR3 runs 12 residues. CDR1 is MNHNY, CDR2 SVGAGI, per germline (reference sequence). The DNA for the CDR3 is TGTGCCAGCAGTTACGACCCCCGGAGGGCTTTCTTT. Protein product: CASSYDPRRAFF.

The chain joins TRBV27 to TRBJ2-7; D might be TRBD1 (5 bases). The CDR3 sequence is 16 residues long. Trimming left V 0 bases short and J 5 bases short, with 17 bases between. Germline V gene data show CDR1 as MNHEY and CDR2 as SMNVEV (reference sequence). The CDR3 region has the DNA TGTGCCAGCAGTTTATCGTTTGGACAAAGGATAAACGAGCAGTACTTC. Translating it yields CASSLSFGQRINEQYF.

The gene calls are TRBV7-9 and TRBJ2-4, with 11 bases aligning to TRBD2. The CDR3 runs 19 residues. Germline V gives CDR1 SEHNR, CDR2 FQNEAQ (reference sequence). The junction had 16 bases not matched to a gene; V was cut back by 2 bases and J by 7 bases. The CDR3 coding sequence is TGTGCCAGCAGCTTAACCGACCTAGCGGGAGGACGTTGGGGGAACATTCAGTACTTC. This translates into CASSLTDLAGGRWGNIQYF. The complete variable domain, with remaining parts taken from reference TRBV7-9 and TRBJ2-4, reads DTGVSQNPRHKITKRGQNVTFRCDPISEHNRLYWYRQTLGQGPEFLTYFQNEAQLEKSRLLSDRFSAERPKGSFSTLEIQRTEQGDSAMYLCASSLTDLAGGRWGNIQYFGAGTRLSVL.

The rearrangement links TRBV2 to TRBJ2-7; perhaps TRBD2 as D (5 bases). Trimming took off 4 bases at V and 7 bases at J, with 5 bases between the two ends. In germline, CDR1 is SNHLY, CDR2 FYNNEI. The CDR3 extends over 10 amino acids. The CDR3, as DNA: TGTGCCAGCAGTGGGAGGGAGCAGTACTTC. Its protein is CASSGREQYF.

The gene calls are TRBV5-1 and TRBJ2-3; a weak D match, TRBD1 (6 bases). Deletions cut 4 bases from V and 2 bases from J, with 17 bases between. From germline, CDR1 is SGHRS and CDR2 YFSETQ. CDR3 length equals 16 residues. The CDR3 DNA reads as TGCGCCAGCAGCCCCGCCACAGGGCTTAACACAGATACGCAGTATTTT. It specifies CASSPATGLNTDTQYF.

The chain joins TRBV6-5 to TRBJ1-4; TRBD1 agrees at 12 bases. V lost 6 bases, J lost 11 bases, and 7 bases stayed unmatched. Germline-derived CDR1 and CDR2 are MNHEY and SVGAGI. The CDR3 contains 14 residues. The DNA for the CDR3 is TGTGCCAGCAGCCCGGGACAGGGGGCAAGGAAACTGTTTTTT. Its translation is CASSPGQGARKLFF.

The chain couples TRBV5-1 to TRBJ1-4, with D unclear. V was clipped by 2 bases and J by 0 bases, with 8 bases between them. Germline CDR1 reads SGHRS; CDR2 reads YFSETQ. The CDR3 covers 15 residues. This chain's CDR3 is CASSLRTSTNEKLFF. The CDR3 DNA reads TGCGCCAGCAGCTTAAGGACTTCAACTAATGAAAAACTGTTTTTT.

The chain carries TRBV7-9 and TRBJ2-7; D possibly corresponds to TRBD1 (5 bases). Between the trimmed V and J ends, which lost 4 bases and 5 bases, there was a span of 12 bases. Germline V CDR1 and CDR2: SEHNR, FQNEAQ (reference sequence). This CDR3 is built from 13 residues. The CDR3 DNA is TGTGCCAGCAGCTCCGTAGGGGCCGACGAGCAGTACTTC. This codes for CASSSVGADEQYF.

The rearrangement joins TRBV7-9 to TRBJ2-1; 7 nucleotides match TRBD1. In germline, CDR1 is SEHNR, CDR2 FQNEAQ (reference sequence). CDR3 length: 13 residues. The J segment lost 5 bases and the V segment lost 4 bases, leaving 2 bases of the junction unmatched. CDR3 bases: TGTGCCAGCAGCTCGGGACAGAACAATGAGCAGTTCTTC. Protein sequence: CASSSGQNNEQFF.

The J gene is TRBJ1-1, the V gene TRBV4-2; TRBD1 might be the D (5 bases). V lost 0 bases to trimming and J lost 0 bases, with 23 bases between them. The germline V gene encodes CDR1 LGHNA and CDR2 YNFKEQ. The length of the CDR3 is 20 residues. In nucleotides, the CDR3 is TGTGCCAGCAGCCAAGATATGGTAGGGGTGGGCTCCCCCATGAACACTGAAGCTTTCTTT. Amino acids: CASSQDMVGVGSPMNTEAFF.